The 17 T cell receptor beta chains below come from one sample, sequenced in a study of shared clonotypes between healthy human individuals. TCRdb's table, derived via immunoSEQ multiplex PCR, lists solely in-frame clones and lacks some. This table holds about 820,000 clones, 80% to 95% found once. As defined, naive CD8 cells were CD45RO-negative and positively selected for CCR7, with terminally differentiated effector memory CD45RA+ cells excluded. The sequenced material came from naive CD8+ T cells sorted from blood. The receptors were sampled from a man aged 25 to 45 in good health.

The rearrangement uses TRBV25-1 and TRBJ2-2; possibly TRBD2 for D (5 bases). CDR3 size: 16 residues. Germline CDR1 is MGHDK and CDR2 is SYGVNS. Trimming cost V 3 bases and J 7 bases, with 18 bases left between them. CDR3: CASSDWASSGDGELFF. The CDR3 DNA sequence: TGTGCCAGCAGTGACTGGGCCTCTTCCGGGGACGGGGAGCTGTTTTTT.

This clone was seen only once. Here the CDR3 DNA reads TGTGCCAGCAGCTTATGGGCTAGCACAGATACGCAGTATTTT. This codes for CASSLWASTDTQYF. The chain employs TRBV7-9 and TRBJ2-3; D uncertain. The V gene lost 2 bases and the J gene lost 0 bases, with 6 bases spanning the gap. Per the germline V gene, CDR1 is SEHNR and CDR2 is FQNEAQ (reference sequence). The CDR3 length is 14 residues.

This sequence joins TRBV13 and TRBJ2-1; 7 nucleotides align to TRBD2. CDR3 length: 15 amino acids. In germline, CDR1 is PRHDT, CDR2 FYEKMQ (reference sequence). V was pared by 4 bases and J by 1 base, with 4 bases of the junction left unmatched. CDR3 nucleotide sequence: TGTGCCAGCAGCTCCAGACTAGCTTCCTACAATGAGCAGTTCTTC. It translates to CASSSRLASYNEQFF.

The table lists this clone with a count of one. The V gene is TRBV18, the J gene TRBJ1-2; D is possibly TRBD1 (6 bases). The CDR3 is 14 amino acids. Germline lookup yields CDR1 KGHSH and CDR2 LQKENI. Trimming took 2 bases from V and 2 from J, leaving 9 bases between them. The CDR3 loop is CASSPSTGNYGYTF. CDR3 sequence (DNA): TGTGCCAGCTCACCATCCACAGGGAACTATGGCTACACCTTC.

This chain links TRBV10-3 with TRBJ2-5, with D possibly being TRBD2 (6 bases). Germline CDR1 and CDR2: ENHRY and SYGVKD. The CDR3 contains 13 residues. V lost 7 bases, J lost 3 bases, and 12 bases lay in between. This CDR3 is CAIMEGEEETQYF. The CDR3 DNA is TGTGCCATCATGGAAGGGGAGGAAGAGACCCAGTACTTC.

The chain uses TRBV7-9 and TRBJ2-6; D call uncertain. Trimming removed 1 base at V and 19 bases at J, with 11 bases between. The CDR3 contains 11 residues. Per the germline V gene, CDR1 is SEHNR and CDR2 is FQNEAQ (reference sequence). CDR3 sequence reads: CASSLGLSVTF. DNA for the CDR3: TGTGCCAGCAGCTTAGGCCTCTCCGTCACTTTC.

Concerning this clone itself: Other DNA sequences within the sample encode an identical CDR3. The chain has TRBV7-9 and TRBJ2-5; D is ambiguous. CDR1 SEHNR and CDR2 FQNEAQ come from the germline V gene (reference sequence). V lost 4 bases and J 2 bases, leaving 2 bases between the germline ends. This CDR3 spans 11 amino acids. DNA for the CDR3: TGTGCCAGCAGCTCACAAGAGACCCAGTACTTC. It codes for CASSSQETQYF.

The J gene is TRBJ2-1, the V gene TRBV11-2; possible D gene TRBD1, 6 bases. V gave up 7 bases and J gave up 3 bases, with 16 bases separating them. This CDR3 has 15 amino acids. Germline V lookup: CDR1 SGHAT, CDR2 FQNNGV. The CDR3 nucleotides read TGTGCCAGCACCTTTCCCTCGGACAGCTACAATGAGCAGTTCTTC. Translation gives CASTFPSDSYNEQFF.

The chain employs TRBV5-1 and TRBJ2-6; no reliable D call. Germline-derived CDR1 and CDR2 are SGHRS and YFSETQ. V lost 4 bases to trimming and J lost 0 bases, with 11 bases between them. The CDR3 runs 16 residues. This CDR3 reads CASSPNEVSGANVLTF. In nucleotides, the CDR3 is TGCGCCAGCAGCCCAAATGAGGTCTCTGGGGCCAACGTCCTGACTTTC.

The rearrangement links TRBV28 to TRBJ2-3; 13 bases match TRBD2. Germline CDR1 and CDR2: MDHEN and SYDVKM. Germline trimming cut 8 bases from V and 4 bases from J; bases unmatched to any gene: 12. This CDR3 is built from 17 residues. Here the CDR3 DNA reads TGTGCCAGCTCGGCGCGACTAGCGGGAGGTCGGCCAGATACGCAGTATTTT. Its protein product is CASSARLAGGRPDTQYF.

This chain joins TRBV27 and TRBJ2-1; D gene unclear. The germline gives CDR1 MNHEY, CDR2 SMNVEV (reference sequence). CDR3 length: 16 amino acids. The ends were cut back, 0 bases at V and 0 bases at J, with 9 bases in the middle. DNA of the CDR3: TGTGCCAGCAGTTTATCCGGGCGCAGCTCCTACAATGAGCAGTTCTTC. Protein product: CASSLSGRSSYNEQFF.

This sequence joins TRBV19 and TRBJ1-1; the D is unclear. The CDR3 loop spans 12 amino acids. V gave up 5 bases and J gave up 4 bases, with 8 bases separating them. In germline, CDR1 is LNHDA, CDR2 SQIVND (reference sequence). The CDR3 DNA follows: TGTGCCAGTAGTTGGGGAACCACTGAAGCTTTCTTT. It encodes CASSWGTTEAFF.

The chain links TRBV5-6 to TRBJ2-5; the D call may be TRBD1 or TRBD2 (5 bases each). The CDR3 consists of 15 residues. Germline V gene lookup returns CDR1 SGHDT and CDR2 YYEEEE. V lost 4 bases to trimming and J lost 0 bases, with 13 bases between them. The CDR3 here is CASSGTTEYQETQYF. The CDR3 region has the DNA TGTGCCAGCAGCGGGACGACGGAGTACCAAGAGACCCAGTACTTC.

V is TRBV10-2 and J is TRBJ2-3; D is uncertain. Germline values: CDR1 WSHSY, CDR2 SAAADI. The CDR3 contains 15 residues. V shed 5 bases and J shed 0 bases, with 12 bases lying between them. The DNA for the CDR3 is TGCGCCAGCAGTCTGACTCGTCTAAGCACAGATACGCAGTATTTT. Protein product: CASSLTRLSTDTQYF.

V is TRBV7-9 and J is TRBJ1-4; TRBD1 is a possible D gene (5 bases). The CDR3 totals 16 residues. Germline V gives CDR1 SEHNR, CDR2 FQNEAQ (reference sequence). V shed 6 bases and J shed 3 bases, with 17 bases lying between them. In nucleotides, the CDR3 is TGTGCCAGCAGTAGGGACGCCACGACTGCTAATGAAAAACTGTTTTTT. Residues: CASSRDATTANEKLFF.

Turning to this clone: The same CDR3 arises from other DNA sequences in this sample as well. DNA of the CDR3: TGTGCCAGCAGCCTGGGGCAGGGTAGCAATCAGCCCCAGCATTTT. Amino acids: CASSLGQGSNQPQHF. The chain uses TRBV5-6 and TRBJ1-5, with a tentative D call TRBD1 (5 bases). This CDR3 contains 15 residues. From germline, CDR1 is SGHDT and CDR2 YYEEEE. V was trimmed by 4 bases and J by 0 bases, leaving 11 bases between them.

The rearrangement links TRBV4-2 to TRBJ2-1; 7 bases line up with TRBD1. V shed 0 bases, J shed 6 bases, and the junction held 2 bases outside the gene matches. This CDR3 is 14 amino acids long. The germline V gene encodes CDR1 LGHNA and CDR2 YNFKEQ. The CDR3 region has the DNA TGTGCCAGCAGCCAAGATAACAGGGGCAATGAGCAGTTCTTC. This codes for CASSQDNRGNEQFF.